A few counts support the clone carrying this T cell receptor beta chain. Its antigen is unknown. This sample stems from a study of beta chain features in type 1 diabetes. Notes on the study in general: Across patients, naive, central memory and Treg TCRB repertoires exhibited apparently greater similarity than was observed across healthy donors.

V was clipped by 0 bases and J by 5 bases, with 8 bases between them. Germline CDR1 and CDR2: SGHRS and YFSETQ. The CDR3 totals 13 residues. Sequencing targeted expressed TCRB transcripts, as all isolated RNA had been reverse transcribed. Profiled with immunoSEQ multiplex PCR; TCRdb holds only in-frame clones, not every one. The sample yields roughly 150,000 clones, over 8.5% seen once. Source material: central memory CD4+ T cells from blood. The V and J genes are TRBV5-1 and TRBJ1-1; D not certain. The sequence came from a man aged 18 to 30 in good health. CDR3 in DNA: TGCGCCAGCAGCTTGGGTCCGGGGACTGAAGCTTTCTTT. Translated, it gives CASSLGPGTEAFF.